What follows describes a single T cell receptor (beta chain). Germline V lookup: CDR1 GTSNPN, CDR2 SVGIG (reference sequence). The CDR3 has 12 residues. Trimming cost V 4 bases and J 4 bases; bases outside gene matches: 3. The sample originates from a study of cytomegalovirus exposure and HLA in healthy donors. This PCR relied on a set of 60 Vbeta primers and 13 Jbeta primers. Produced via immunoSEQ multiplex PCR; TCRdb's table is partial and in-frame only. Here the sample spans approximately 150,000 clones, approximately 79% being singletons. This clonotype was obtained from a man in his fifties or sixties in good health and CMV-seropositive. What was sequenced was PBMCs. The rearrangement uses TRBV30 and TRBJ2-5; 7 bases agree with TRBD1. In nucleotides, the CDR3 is TGTGCCTGGAACAGGGACAGAGAGACCCAGTACTTC. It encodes CAWNRDRETQYF.